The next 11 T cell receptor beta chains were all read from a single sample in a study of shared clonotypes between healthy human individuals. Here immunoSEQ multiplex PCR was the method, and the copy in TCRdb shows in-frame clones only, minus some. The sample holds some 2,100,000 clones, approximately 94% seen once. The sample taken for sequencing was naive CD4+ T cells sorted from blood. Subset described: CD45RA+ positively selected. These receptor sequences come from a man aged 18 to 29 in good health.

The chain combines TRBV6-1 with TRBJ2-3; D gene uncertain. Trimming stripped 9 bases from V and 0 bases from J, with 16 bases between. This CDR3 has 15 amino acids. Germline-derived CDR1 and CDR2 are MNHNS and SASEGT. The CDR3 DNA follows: TGTGCCAGGGATAGAAGCAGTACTAGCACAGATACGCAGTATTTT. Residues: CARDRSSTSTDTQYF.

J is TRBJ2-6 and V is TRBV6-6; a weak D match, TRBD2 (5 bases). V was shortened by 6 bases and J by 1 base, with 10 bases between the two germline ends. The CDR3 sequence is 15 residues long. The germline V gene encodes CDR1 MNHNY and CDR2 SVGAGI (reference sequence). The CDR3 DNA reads TGTGCCAGCAGACCAGGCGGGTCTGGGGCCAACGTCCTGACTTTC. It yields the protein CASRPGGSGANVLTF.

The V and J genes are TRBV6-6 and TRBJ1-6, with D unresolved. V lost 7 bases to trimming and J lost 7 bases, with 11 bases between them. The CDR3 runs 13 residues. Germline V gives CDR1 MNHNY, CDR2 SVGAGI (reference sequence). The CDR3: CASMGSGNSPLHF. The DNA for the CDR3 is TGTGCCAGCATGGGTTCGGGGAATTCACCCCTCCACTTT.

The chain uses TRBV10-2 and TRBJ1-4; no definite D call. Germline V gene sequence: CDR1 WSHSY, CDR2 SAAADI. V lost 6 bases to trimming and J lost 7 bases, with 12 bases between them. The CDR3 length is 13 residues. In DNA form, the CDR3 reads TGCGCCAGCAGCCATTATGGTGGTGAAAAACTGTTTTTT. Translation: CASSHYGGEKLFF.

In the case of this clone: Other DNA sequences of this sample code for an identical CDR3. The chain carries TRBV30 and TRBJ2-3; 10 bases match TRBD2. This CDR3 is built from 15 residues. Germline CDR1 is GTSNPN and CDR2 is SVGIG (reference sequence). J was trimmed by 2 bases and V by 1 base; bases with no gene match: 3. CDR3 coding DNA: TGTGCCTGGAGTGCGACTAGCGGGTCCACAGATACGCAGTATTTT. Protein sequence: CAWSATSGSTDTQYF.

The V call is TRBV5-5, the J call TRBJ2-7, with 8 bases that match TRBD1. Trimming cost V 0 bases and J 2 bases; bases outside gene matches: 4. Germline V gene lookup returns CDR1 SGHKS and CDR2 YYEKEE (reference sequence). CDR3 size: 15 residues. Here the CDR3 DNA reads TGTGCCAGCAGCTTGGCCCAGGGGGCCCCCTACGAGCAGTACTTC. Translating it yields CASSLAQGAPYEQYF.

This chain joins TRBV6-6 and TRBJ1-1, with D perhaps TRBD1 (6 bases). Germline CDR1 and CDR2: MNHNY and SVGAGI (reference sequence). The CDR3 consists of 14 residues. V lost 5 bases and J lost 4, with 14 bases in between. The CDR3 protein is CASSTGQKSTEAFF. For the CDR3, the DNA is TGTGCCAGCAGTACAGGACAGAAGAGCACTGAAGCTTTCTTT.

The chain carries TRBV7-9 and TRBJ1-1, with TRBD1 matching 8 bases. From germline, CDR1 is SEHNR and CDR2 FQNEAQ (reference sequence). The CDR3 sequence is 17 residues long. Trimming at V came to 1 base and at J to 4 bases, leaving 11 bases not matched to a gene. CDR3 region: CASSLGTGSWKSTEAFF. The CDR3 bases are TGTGCCAGCAGCTTAGGGACAGGGTCCTGGAAGTCCACTGAAGCTTTCTTT.

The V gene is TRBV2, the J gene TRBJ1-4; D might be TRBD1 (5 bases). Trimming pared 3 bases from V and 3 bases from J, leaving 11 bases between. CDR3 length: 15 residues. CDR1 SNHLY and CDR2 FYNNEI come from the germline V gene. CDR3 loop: CASSDPRGANEKLFF. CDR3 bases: TGTGCCAGCAGTGATCCCCGGGGGGCTAATGAAAAACTGTTTTTT.

The CDR3 nucleotides are TGCGCCAGCAGCAAACTTGAAGAGACCCAGTACTTC. It codes for CASSKLEETQYF. The rearrangement uses TRBV5-1 and TRBJ2-5, with D unclear. Trimming pared 4 bases from V and 3 bases from J, leaving 7 bases between. The germline CDR1 and CDR2 sequences are SGHRS and YFSETQ. This CDR3 spans 12 amino acids.

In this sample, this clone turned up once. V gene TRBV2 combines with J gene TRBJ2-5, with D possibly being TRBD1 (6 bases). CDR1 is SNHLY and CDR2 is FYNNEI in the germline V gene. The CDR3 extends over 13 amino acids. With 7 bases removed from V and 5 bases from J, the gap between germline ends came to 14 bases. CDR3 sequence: CASTLRGGETQYF. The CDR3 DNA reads TGTGCCAGCACCCTCAGGGGCGGTGAGACCCAGTACTTC.